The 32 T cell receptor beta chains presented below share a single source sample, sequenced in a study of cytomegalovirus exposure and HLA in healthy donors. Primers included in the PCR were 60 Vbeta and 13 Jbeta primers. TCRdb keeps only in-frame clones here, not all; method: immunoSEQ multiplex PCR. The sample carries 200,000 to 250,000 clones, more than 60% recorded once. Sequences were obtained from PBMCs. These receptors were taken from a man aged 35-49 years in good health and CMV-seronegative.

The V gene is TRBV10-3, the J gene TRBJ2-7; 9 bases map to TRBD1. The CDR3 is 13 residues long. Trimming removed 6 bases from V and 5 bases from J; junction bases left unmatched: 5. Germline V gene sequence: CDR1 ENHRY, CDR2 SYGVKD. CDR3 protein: CAIRPGQGNEQYF. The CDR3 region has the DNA TGTGCCATCAGACCGGGACAGGGTAACGAGCAGTACTTC.

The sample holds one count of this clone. CDR3 coding DNA: TGTGCCAGCAGCCCCCAGGGGAGCATGAACACTGAAGCTTTCTTT. The encoded protein is CASSPQGSMNTEAFF. J is TRBJ1-1 and V is TRBV9; D is perhaps TRBD1 (6 bases). Trimming stripped 4 bases from V and 0 bases from J, with 13 bases between. Germline assignment: CDR1 SGDLS and CDR2 YYNGEE. This CDR3 contains 15 residues.

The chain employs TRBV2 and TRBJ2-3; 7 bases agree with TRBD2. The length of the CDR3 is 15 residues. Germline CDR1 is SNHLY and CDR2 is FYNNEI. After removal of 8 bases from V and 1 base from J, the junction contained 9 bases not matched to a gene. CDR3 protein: CASGGGSGGTDTQYF. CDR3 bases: TGTGCCAGCGGGGGTGGCAGCGGGGGCACAGATACGCAGTATTTT.

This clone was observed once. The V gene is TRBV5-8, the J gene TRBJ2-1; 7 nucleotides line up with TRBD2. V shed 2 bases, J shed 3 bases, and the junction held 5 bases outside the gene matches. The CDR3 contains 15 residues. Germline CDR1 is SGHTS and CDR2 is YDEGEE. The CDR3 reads CASSLESGIYNEQFF. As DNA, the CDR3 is TGTGCCAGCAGCTTAGAAAGCGGGATCTACAATGAGCAGTTCTTC.

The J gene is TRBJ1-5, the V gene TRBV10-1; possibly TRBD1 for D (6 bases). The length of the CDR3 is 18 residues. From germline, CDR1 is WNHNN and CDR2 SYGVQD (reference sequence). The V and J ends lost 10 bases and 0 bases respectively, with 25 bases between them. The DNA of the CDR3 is TGCGCCATCCAGATACTTCGACAGGTGCGGGTTAGCAATCAGCCCCAGCATTTT. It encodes CAIQILRQVRVSNQPQHF.

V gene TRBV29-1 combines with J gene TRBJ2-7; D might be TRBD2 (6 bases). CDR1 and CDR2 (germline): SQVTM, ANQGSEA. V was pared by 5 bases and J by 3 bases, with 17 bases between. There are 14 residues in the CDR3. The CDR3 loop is CSVLAGTQNYEQYF. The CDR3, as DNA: TGCAGCGTTCTCGCCGGGACTCAAAACTACGAGCAGTACTTC.

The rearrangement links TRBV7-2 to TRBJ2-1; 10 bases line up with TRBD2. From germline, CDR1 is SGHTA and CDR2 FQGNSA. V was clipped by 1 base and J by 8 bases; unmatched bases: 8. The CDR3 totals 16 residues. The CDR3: CASSLEAGGTRDEQFF. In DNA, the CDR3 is TGTGCCAGCAGCTTAGAAGCGGGGGGGACAAGGGATGAGCAGTTCTTC. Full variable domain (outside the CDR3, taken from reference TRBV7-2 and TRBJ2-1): GAGVSQSPSNKVTEKGKDVELRCDPISGHTALYWYRQSLGQGLEFLIYFQGNSAPDKSGLPSDRFSAERTGGSVSTLTIQRTQQEDSAVYLCASSLEAGGTRDEQFFGPGTRLTVL.

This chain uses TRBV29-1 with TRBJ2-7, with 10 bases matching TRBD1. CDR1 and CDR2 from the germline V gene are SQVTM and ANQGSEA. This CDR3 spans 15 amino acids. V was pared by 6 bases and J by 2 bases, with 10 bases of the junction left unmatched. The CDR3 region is CSVERTGGLTYEQYF. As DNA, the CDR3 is TGCAGCGTAGAACGGACAGGGGGGCTAACCTACGAGCAGTACTTC.

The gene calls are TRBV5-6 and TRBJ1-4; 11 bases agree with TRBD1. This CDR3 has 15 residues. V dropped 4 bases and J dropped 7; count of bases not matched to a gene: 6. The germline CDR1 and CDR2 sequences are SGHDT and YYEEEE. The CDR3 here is CASSHGQGAGEKLFF. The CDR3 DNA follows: TGTGCCAGCAGCCACGGACAGGGGGCGGGTGAAAAACTGTTTTTT. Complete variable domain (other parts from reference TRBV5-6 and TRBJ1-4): DAGVTQSPTHLIKTRGQQVTLRCSPKSGHDTVSWYQQALGQGPQFIFQYYEEEERQRGNFPDRFSGHQFPNYSSELNVNALLLGDSALYLCASSHGQGAGEKLFFGSGTQLSVL.

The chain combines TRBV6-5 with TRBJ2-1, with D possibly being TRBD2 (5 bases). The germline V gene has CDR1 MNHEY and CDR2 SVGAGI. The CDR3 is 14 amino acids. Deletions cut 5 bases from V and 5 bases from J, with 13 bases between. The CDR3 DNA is TGTGCCAGCAGTGCCCGGACTTCACACAATGAGCAGTTCTTC. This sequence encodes CASSARTSHNEQFF.

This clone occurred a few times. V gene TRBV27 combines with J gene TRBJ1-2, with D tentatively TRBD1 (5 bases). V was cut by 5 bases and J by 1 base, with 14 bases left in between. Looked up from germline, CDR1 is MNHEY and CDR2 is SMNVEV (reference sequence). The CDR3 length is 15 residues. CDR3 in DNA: TGTGCCAGCAGTCCTACAGGAGCTTTTAACTATGGCTACACCTTC. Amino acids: CASSPTGAFNYGYTF.

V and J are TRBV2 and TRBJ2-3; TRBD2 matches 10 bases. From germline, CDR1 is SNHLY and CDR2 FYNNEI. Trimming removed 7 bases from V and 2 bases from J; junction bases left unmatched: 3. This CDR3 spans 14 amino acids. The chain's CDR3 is CASTTSGNTDTQYF. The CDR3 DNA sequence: TGTGCCAGCACAACTAGCGGGAACACAGATACGCAGTATTTT.

The CDR3 sequence: CASTSGNTGELFF. CDR3 coding DNA: TGTGCCAGCACTAGCGGAAACACCGGGGAGCTGTTTTTT. The genes are TRBV2 and TRBJ2-2; 7 bases line up with TRBD2. Germline V gene sequence: CDR1 SNHLY, CDR2 FYNNEI. The CDR3 covers 13 residues. J lost 2 bases, V lost 7 bases, and 1 base had no gene match.

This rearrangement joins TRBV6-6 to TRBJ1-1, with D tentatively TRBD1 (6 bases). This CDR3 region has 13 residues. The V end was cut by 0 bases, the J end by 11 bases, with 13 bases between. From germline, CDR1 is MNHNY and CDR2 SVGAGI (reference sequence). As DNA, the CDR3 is TGTGCCAGCAGTTACTCGACAGGAGAGGGTGCTTTCTTT. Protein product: CASSYSTGEGAFF.

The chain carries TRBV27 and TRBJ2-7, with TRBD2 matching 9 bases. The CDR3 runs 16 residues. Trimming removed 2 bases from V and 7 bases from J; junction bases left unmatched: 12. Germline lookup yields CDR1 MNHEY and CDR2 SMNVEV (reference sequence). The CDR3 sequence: CASSLSSGGGIREQYF. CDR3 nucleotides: TGTGCCAGCAGTTTAAGTAGCGGGGGAGGAATTAGGGAGCAGTACTTC.

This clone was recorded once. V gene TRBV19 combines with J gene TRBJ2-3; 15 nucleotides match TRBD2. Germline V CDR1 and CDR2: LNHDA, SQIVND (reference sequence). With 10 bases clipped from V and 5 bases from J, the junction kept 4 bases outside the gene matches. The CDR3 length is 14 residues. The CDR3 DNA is TGTGCCACAGGACTAGCGGGAGGGGGAGATACGCAGTATTTT. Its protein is CATGLAGGGDTQYF.

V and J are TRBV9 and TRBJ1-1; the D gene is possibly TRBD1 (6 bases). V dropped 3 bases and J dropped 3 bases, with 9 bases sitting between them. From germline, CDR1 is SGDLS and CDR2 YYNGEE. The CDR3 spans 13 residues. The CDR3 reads CASSATGYTEAFF. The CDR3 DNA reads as TGTGCCAGCAGCGCAACAGGGTACACTGAAGCTTTCTTT.

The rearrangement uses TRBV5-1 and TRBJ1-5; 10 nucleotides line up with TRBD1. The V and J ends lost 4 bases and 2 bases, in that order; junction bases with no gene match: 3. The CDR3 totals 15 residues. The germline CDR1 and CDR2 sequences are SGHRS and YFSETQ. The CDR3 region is CASSTGTGGNQPQHF. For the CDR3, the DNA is TGCGCCAGCAGCACTGGGACAGGGGGCAATCAGCCCCAGCATTTT.

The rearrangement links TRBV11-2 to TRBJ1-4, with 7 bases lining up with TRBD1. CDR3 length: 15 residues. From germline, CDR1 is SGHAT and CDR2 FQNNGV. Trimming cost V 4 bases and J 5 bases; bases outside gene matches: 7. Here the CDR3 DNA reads TGTGCCAGCAGCTCGATGGACAGGCGGAATGAAAAACTGTTTTTT. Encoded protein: CASSSMDRRNEKLFF.

The CDR3 protein is CASSLGPGTGMNEQFF. The CDR3, as DNA: TGCGCCAGCAGCTTGGGACCCGGGACAGGGATGAATGAGCAGTTCTTC. V usage is TRBV5-1 and J usage is TRBJ2-1, with TRBD1 identical over 9 bases. V dropped 0 bases and J dropped 7; count of bases not matched to a gene: 8. Germline CDR1 reads SGHRS; CDR2 reads YFSETQ. This CDR3 spans 16 amino acids.

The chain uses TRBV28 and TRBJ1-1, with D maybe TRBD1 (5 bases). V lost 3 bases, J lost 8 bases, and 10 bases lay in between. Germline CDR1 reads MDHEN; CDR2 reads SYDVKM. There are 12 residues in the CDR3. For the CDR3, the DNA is TGTGCCAGCAGTTTCGGGACTCCGGAAGCTTTCTTT. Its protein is CASSFGTPEAFF.

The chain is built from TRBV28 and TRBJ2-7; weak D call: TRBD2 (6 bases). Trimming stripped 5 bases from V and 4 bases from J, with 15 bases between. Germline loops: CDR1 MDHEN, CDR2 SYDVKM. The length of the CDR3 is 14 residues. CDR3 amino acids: CASSTSRELYEQYF. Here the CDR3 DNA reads TGTGCCAGCAGTACTAGCAGAGAGTTATACGAGCAGTACTTC.

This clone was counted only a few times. The CDR3 nucleotides read TGTGCCTGGAGTGTGGGCACTAGCAATCAGCCCCAGCATTTT. It is translated as CAWSVGTSNQPQHF. V is TRBV30 and J is TRBJ1-5; D remains ambiguous. The CDR3 length is 14 residues. Germline V gene lookup returns CDR1 GTSNPN and CDR2 SVGIG (reference sequence). The V gene lost 0 bases and the J gene lost 0 bases, with 6 bases spanning the gap. The complete variable domain, with remaining parts taken from reference TRBV30 and TRBJ1-5, reads SQTIHQWPATLVQPVGSPLSLECTVEGTSNPNLYWYRQAAGRGLQLLFYSVGIGQISSEVPQNLSASRPQDRQFILSSKKLLLSDSGFYLCAWSVGTSNQPQHFGDGTRLSIL.

The CDR3 here is CASSGDSANYNEQFF. CDR3 in DNA: TGTGCCAGTAGTGGGGACTCTGCAAATTACAATGAGCAGTTCTTC. This chain connects TRBV19 to TRBJ2-1; the D gene is possibly TRBD2 (6 bases). The germline gives CDR1 LNHDA, CDR2 SQIVND (reference sequence). V gave up 5 bases and J gave up 4 bases, with 15 bases separating them. CDR3 size: 15 residues.

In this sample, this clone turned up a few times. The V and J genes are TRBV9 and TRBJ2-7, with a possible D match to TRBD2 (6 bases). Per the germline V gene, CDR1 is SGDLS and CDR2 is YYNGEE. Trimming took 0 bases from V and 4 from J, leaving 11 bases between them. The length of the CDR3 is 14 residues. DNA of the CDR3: TGTGCCAGCAGCGTAGCTGGGGGGAATTACGAGCAGTACTTC. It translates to CASSVAGGNYEQYF.

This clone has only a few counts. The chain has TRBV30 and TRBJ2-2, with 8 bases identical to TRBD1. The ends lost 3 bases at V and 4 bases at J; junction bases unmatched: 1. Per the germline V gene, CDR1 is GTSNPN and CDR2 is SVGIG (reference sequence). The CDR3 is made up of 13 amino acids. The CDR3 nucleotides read TGTGCCTGGAGGGACAGGGCCACCGGGGAGCTGTTTTTT. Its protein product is CAWRDRATGELFF. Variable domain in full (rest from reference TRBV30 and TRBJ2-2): SQTIHQWPATLVQPVGSPLSLECTVEGTSNPNLYWYRQAAGRGLQLLFYSVGIGQISSEVPQNLSASRPQDRQFILSSKKLLLSDSGFYLCAWRDRATGELFFGEGSRLTVL.

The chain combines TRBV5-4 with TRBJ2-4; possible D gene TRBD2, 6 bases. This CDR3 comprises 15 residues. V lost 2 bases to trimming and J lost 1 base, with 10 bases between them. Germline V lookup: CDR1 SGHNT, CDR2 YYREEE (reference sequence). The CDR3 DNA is TGTGCCAGCAGCTTCCAGCGGGCTGCCAAAAACATTCAGTACTTC. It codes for CASSFQRAAKNIQYF.

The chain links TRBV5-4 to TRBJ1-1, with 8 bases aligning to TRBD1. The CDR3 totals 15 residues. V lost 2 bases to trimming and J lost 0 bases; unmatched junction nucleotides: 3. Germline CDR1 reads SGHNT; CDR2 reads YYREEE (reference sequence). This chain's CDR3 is CASSFAGGMNTEAFF. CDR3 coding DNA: TGTGCCAGCAGCTTCGCAGGGGGCATGAACACTGAAGCTTTCTTT.

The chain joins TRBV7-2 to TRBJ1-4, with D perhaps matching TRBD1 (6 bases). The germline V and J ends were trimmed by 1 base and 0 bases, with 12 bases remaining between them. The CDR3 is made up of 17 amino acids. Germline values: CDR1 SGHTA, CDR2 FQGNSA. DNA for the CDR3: TGTGCCAGCAGCTTAGAGGGGGTGGGGGCAACTAATGAAAAACTGTTTTTT. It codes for CASSLEGVGATNEKLFF.

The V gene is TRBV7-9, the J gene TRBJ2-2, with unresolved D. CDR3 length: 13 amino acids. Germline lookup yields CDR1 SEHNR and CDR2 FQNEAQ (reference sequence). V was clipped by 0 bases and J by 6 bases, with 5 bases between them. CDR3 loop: CASSLAQSGELFF. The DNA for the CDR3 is TGTGCCAGCAGCTTAGCCCAATCCGGGGAGCTGTTTTTT.

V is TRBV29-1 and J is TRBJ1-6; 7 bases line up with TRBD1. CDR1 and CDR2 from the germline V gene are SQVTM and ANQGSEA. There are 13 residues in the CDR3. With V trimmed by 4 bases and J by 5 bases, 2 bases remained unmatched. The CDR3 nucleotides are TGCAGCGTTGGGGACAGCAATAATTCACCCCTCCACTTT. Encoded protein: CSVGDSNNSPLHF. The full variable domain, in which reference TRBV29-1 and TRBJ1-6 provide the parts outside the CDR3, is SAVISQKPSRDICQRGTSLTIQCQVDSQVTMMFWYRQQPGQSLTLIATANQGSEATYESGFVIDKFPISRPNLTFSTLTVSNMSPEDSSIYLCSVGDSNNSPLHFGNGTRLTVT.

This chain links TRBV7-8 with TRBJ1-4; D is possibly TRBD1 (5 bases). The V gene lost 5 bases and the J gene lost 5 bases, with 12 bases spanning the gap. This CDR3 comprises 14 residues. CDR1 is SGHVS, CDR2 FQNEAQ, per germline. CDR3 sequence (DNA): TGTGCCAGCAGCCCCGTGGGGGGAAATGAAAAACTGTTTTTT. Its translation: CASSPVGGNEKLFF.